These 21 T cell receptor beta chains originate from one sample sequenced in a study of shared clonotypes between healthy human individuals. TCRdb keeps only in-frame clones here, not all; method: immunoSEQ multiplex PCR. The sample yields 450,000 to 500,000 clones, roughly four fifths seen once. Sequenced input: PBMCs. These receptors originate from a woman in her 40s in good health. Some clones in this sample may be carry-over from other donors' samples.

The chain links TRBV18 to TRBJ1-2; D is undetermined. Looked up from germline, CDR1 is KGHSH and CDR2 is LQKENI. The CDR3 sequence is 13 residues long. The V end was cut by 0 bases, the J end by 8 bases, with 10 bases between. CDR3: CASSPPEEGGYTF. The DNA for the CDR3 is TGTGCCAGCTCACCACCGGAGGAGGGCGGCTACACCTTC.

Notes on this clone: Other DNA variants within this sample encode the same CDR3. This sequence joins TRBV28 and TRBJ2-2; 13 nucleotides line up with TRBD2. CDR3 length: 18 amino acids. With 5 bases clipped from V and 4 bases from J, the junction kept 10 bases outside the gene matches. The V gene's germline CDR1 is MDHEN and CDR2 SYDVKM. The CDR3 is CASSPTSGRVLGTGELFF. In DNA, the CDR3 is TGTGCCAGCAGTCCAACTAGCGGGAGGGTTTTAGGCACCGGGGAGCTGTTTTTT.

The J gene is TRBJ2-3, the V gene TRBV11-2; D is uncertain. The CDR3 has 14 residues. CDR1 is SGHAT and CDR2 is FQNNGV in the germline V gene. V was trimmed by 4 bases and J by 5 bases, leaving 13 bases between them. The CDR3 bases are TGTGCCAGCAGCTCCCAGCCCACCTTAGATACGCAGTATTTT. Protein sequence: CASSSQPTLDTQYF.

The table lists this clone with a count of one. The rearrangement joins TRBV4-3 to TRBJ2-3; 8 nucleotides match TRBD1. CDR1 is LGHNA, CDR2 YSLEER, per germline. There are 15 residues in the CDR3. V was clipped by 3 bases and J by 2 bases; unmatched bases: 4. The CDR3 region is CASSHGQGDTDTQYF. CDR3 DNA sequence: TGCGCCAGCAGCCACGGACAGGGAGACACAGATACGCAGTATTTT.

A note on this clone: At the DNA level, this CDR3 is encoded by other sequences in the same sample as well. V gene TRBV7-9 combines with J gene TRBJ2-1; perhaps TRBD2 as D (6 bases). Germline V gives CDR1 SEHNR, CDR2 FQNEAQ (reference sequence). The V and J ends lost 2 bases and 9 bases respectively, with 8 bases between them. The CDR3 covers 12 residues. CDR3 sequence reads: CASSLSGGEQFF. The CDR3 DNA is TGTGCCAGCAGCTTATCCGGGGGTGAGCAGTTCTTC. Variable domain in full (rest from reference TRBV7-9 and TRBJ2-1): DTGVSQNPRHKITKRGQNVTFRCDPISEHNRLYWYRQTLGQGPEFLTYFQNEAQLEKSRLLSDRFSAERPKGSFSTLEIQRTEQGDSAMYLCASSLSGGEQFFGPGTRLTVL.

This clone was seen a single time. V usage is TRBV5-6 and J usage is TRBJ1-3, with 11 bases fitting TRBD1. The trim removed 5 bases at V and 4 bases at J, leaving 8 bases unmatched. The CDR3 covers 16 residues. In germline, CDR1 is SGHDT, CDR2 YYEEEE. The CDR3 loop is CASSPDRGHGGNTIYF. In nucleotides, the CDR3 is TGTGCCAGCAGTCCGGACAGGGGGCATGGAGGAAACACCATATATTTT.

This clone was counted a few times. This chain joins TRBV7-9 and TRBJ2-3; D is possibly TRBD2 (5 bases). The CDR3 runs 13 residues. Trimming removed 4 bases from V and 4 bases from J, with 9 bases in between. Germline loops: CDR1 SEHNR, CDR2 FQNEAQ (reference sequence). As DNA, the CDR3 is TGTGCCAGCAGCTGGAGGAGAGCAGATACGCAGTATTTT. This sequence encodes CASSWRRADTQYF.

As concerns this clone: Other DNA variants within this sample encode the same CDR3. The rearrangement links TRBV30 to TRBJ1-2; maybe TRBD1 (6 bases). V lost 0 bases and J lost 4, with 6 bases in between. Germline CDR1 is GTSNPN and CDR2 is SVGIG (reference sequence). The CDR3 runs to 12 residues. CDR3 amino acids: CAWSVQGYGYTF. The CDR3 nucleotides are TGTGCCTGGAGTGTACAGGGCTATGGCTACACCTTC.

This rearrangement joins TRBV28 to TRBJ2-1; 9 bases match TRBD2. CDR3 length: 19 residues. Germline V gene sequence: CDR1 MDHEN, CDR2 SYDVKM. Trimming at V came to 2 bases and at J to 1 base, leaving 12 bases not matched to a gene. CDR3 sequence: CASSLPLGTSLLSYNEQFF. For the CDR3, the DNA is TGTGCCAGCAGTTTACCGTTGGGGACTAGCCTTCTTTCCTACAATGAGCAGTTCTTC.

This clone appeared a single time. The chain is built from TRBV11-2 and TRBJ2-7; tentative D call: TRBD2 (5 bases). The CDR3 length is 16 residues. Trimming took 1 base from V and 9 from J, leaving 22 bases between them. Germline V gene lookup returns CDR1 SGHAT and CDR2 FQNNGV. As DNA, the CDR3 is TGTGCCAGCAGCTTAGGCTTGAGGACTCTTCACATCGGGCAGTACTTC. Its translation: CASSLGLRTLHIGQYF.

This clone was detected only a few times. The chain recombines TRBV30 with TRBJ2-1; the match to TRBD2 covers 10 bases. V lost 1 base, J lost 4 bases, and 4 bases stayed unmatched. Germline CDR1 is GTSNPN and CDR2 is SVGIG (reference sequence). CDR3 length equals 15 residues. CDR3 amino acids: CAWSGTSGTYNEQFF. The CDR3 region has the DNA TGTGCCTGGAGTGGGACTAGCGGAACTTACAATGAGCAGTTCTTC.

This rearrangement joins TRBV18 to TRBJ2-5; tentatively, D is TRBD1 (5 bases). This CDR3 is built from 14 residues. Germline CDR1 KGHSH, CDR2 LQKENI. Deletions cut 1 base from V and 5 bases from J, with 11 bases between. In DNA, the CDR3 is TGTGCCAGCTCACCACAGGGGCGTAGGGAGACCCAGTACTTC. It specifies CASSPQGRRETQYF.

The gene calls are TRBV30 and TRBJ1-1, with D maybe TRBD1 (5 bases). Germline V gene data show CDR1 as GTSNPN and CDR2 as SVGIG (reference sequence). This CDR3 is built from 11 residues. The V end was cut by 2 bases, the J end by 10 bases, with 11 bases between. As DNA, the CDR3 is TGTGCCTGGAGTCTCGGGGGGGGAGCTTTCTTT. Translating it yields CAWSLGGGAFF. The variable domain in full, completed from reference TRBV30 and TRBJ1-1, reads SQTIHQWPATLVQPVGSPLSLECTVEGTSNPNLYWYRQAAGRGLQLLFYSVGIGQISSEVPQNLSASRPQDRQFILSSKKLLLSDSGFYLCAWSLGGGAFFGQGTRLTVV.

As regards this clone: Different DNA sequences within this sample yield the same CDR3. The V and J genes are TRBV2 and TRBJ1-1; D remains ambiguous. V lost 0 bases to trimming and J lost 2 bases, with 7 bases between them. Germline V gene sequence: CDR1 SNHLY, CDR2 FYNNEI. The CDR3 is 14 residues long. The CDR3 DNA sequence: TGTGCCAGCAGTGAAGCTCGGGGTAACACTGAAGCTTTCTTT. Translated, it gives CASSEARGNTEAFF.

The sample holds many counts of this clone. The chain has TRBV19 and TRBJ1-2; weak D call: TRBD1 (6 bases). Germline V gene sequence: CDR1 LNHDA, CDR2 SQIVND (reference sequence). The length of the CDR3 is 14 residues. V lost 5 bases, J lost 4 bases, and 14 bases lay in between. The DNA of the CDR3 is TGTGCCAGTAGTCCCAATCGACAGGTCTATGGCTACACCTTC. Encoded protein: CASSPNRQVYGYTF.

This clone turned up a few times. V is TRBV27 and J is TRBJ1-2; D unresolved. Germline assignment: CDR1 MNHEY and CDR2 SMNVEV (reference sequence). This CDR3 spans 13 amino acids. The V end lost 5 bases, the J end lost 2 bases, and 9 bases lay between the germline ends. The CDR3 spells CASSHSRNYGYTF. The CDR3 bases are TGTGCCAGCAGTCATTCCAGGAACTATGGCTACACCTTC.

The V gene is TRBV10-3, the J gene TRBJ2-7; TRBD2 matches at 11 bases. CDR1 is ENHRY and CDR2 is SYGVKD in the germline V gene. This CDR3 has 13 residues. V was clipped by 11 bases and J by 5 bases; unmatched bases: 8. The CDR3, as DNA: TGTGCCTCTATAGCGGGAGGGAGGAACGAGCAGTACTTC. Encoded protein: CASIAGGRNEQYF.

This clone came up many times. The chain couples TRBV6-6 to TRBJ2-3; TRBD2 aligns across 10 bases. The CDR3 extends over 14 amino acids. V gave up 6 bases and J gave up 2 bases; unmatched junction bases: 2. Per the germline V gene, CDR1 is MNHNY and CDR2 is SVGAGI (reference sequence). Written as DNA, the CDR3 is TGTGCCAGCAGGGGGACTAGCGACACAGATACGCAGTATTTT. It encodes CASRGTSDTDTQYF.

The CDR3 DNA follows: TGTGCCAGCACCGCAGGGGGATTTGGCAATCAGCCCCAGCATTTT. It translates to CASTAGGFGNQPQHF. The chain employs TRBV28 and TRBJ1-5; 7 nucleotides line up with TRBD1. V was pared by 7 bases and J by 2 bases, with 8 bases of the junction left unmatched. This CDR3 has 15 residues. The germline V gene encodes CDR1 MDHEN and CDR2 SYDVKM. The whole variable domain, remainder taken from reference TRBV28 and TRBJ1-5, is DVKVTQSSRYLVKRTGEKVFLECVQDMDHENMFWYRQDPGLGLRLIYFSYDVKMKEKGDIPEGYSVSREKKERFSLILESASTNQTSMYLCASTAGGFGNQPQHFGDGTRLSIL.

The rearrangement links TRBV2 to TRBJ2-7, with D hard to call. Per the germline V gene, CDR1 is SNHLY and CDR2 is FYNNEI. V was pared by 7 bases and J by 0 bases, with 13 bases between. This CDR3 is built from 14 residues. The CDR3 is CASNRVGISYEQYF. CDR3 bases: TGTGCCAGCAATAGGGTTGGGATCTCCTACGAGCAGTACTTC.

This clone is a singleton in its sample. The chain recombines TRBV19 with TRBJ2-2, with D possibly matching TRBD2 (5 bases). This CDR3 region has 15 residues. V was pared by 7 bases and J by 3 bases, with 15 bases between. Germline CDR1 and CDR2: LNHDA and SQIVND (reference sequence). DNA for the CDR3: TGTGCCAGTAATAAACTCGGGGAAGACACCGGGGAGCTGTTTTTT. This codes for CASNKLGEDTGELFF. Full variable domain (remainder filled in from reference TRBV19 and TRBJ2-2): DGGITQSPKYLFRKEGQNVTLSCEQNLNHDAMYWYRQDPGQGLRLIYYSQIVNDFQKGDIAEGYSVSREKKESFPLTVTSAQKNPTAFYLCASNKLGEDTGELFFGEGSRLTVL.